Each of the 26 T cell receptor beta chains below was sequenced from the same sample in a study of T cell clusters in autoimmune cytopenias. TRB rearrangements were amplified by touch-down multiplex PCR with mixed TRB-A/B primers. TCRdb reprocessed the multiplex PCR reads; each CDR3 protein has one entry and no DNA is given. Its table lists several thousand distinct CDR3 sequences. About 37,500 genome equivalents of blood DNA were amplified for TRB. Sequenced material: peripheral blood. The receptors were sampled from a human donor with an autoimmune cytopenia or autoimmune hepatitis (not recorded which).

Frequency places this clonotype as medium-sized. The chain carries TRBV29-1 and TRBJ2-5; checking the TCRdb D call of TRBD1 is not possible without DNA. Looked up from germline, CDR1 is SQVTM and CDR2 is ANQGSEA. The CDR3 runs 14 residues. CDR3 protein: CSVMPGFAGETQYF.

J is TRBJ1-2 and V is TRBV6-5; TCRdb's assignment of TRBD1 cannot be checked, as there is no DNA. Germline CDR1 is MNHEY and CDR2 is SVGAGI. CDR3 length: 14 amino acids. The CDR3 protein is CASLIGDSLYGYTF.

This chain joins TRBV7-2 and TRBJ1-3; TCRdb returns TRBD1, unconfirmable since there is no DNA. Germline-derived CDR1 and CDR2 are SGHTA and FQGNSA. This CDR3 is 16 amino acids long. The CDR3 here is CASSLVRAGTGNTIYF.

This clonotype is deemed medium-sized (0.01 to 0.1%) by its frequency. The J gene is TRBJ2-5, the V gene TRBV30; no DNA is available, so the TRBD1 call from TCRdb remains unchecked. CDR3 length: 16 amino acids. The V gene's germline CDR1 is GTSNPN and CDR2 SVGIG (reference sequence). The CDR3 is CAWSPRDRGNQETQYF.

V is TRBV15 and J is TRBJ1-2; TCRdb gives TRBD1 as the D gene, but with no DNA this cannot be confirmed. The germline V gene has CDR1 LNHNV and CDR2 YYDKDF (reference sequence). CDR3 size: 13 residues. This CDR3 is CATSRTGQTGYTF.

The rearrangement links TRBV6-5 to TRBJ2-7; with no DNA, the TCRdb D assignment of TRBD1 cannot be verified. The germline V gene encodes CDR1 MNHEY and CDR2 SVGAGI. The CDR3 contains 15 residues. This chain's CDR3 is CASGSPGQVAYEQYF.

V and J are TRBV18 and TRBJ2-7; TCRdb designates TRBD1, a call that cannot be tested without DNA. The CDR3 has 13 amino acids. Germline V CDR1 and CDR2: KGHSH, LQKENI. The CDR3: CASSTDSFYEQYF.

The chain carries TRBV14 and TRBJ2-7; checking the TCRdb D call of TRBD2 is not possible without DNA. Per germline, CDR1 SGHDN and CDR2 FVKESK. The CDR3 covers 14 residues. This chain's CDR3 is CASSKTSGRGEQYF.

This clonotype shows up as medium-sized by frequency. The chain recombines TRBV30 with TRBJ2-2; TCRdb picks TRBD2, but there is no DNA to check that call. Per germline, CDR1 GTSNPN and CDR2 SVGIG (reference sequence). CDR3 length equals 15 residues. The CDR3 sequence is CAWSVALGGSGELFF.

This clonotype shows up as medium-sized by frequency. V and J are TRBV18 and TRBJ2-6; TCRdb's D gene call, TRBD1, goes unchecked for lack of DNA. CDR1 is KGHSH and CDR2 is LQKENI in the germline V gene. The length of the CDR3 is 18 residues. The CDR3 region is CASSRAGTGVSGANVLTF.

By frequency, this clonotype registers medium-sized (0.01 to 0.1%). The genes are TRBV29-1 and TRBJ2-7; there is no DNA to check the TCRdb D call of TRBD1. Germline assignment: CDR1 SQVTM and CDR2 ANQGSEA. This CDR3 has 11 amino acids. This chain's CDR3 is CSVEGGAEQYF.

The chain uses TRBV5-5 and TRBJ2-7; TCRdb designates TRBD1, a call that cannot be tested without DNA. The CDR3 covers 16 residues. The germline V gene encodes CDR1 SGHKS and CDR2 YYEKEE (reference sequence). The CDR3 loop reads CASSLARGTGDYEQYF.

The V call is TRBV20-1, the J call TRBJ2-3; absent DNA, TCRdb's TRBD2 call cannot be checked. This CDR3 is built from 15 residues. The germline gives CDR1 DFQATT, CDR2 SNEGSKA (reference sequence). The CDR3 loop is CSANAGLERTDTQYF.

The gene calls are TRBV19 and TRBJ1-2; checking the TCRdb D call of TRBD1 is not possible without DNA. This CDR3 contains 15 residues. In germline, CDR1 is LNHDA, CDR2 SQIVND (reference sequence). CDR3 residues: CASRLNRGESYGYTF.

J is TRBJ1-6 and V is TRBV6-6; absent DNA, TCRdb's TRBD1 call cannot be checked. Germline V gene lookup returns CDR1 MNHNY and CDR2 SVGAGI (reference sequence). This CDR3 spans 15 amino acids. CDR3 sequence: CASRRGGGDNSPLHF.

V and J are TRBV6-1 and TRBJ1-4. The CDR3 has 15 amino acids. Germline lookup yields CDR1 MNHNS and CDR2 SASEGT. The CDR3 is CASSEARVTNEKLFF.

The chain carries TRBV14 and TRBJ2-7; TCRdb returns TRBD1, unconfirmable since there is no DNA. This CDR3 comprises 12 residues. The germline CDR1 and CDR2 sequences are SGHDN and FVKESK. This chain's CDR3 is CASSSQGFEQYF.

The chain carries TRBV30 and TRBJ1-6; without DNA, the TCRdb call of TRBD1 cannot be checked. Germline CDR1 is GTSNPN and CDR2 is SVGIG (reference sequence). CDR3 length: 13 amino acids. The CDR3 spells CASRGQPDSPLHF.

V and J are TRBV18 and TRBJ1-4. CDR1 and CDR2 (germline): KGHSH, LQKENI. The CDR3 covers 13 residues. This CDR3 reads CASSPAFNEKLFF.

Its frequency marks this clonotype as medium-sized. The rearrangement uses TRBV6-5 and TRBJ2-3. This CDR3 spans 11 amino acids. Germline assignment: CDR1 MNHEY and CDR2 SVGAGI. CDR3 protein: CASSNGKSKYF.

This clonotype is medium-sized by frequency. The chain is built from TRBV30 and TRBJ1-1; the D gene TCRdb calls, TRBD1, cannot be checked with no DNA. This CDR3 region has 14 residues. Germline CDR1 and CDR2: GTSNPN and SVGIG (reference sequence). CDR3 in amino acids: CAWSRDSRNTEAFF.

The chain has TRBV5-1 and TRBJ1-6; TCRdb selects TRBD1, and the lack of DNA leaves this call unchecked. Germline V CDR1 and CDR2: SGHRS, YFSETQ. The CDR3 has 15 residues. CDR3 sequence reads: CASSLGGGTNSPLHF.

The chain carries TRBV6-6 and TRBJ1-2; the TCRdb call, TRBD1, lacks DNA for checking. Germline V gene lookup returns CDR1 MNHNY and CDR2 SVGAGI (reference sequence). This CDR3 is 14 amino acids long. This CDR3 reads CASTSSIGTYGYTF.

This clonotype is labeled medium-sized based on frequency. The chain employs TRBV27 and TRBJ2-6. CDR3 size: 14 residues. The germline gives CDR1 MNHEY, CDR2 SMNVEV (reference sequence). The chain's CDR3 is CASSRRGGANVLTF. Looking up the rest from reference TRBV27 and TRBJ2-6 gives the full variable domain: EAQVTQNPRYLITVTGKKLTVTCSQNMNHEYMSWYRQDPGLGLRQIYYSMNVEVTDKGDVPEGYKVSRKEKRNFPLILESPSPNQTSLYFCASSRRGGANVLTFGAGSRLTVL.

The V call is TRBV24-1, the J call TRBJ1-2; the TCRdb D gene call, TRBD1, has no DNA to confirm it. This CDR3 has 14 amino acids. CDR1 and CDR2 (germline): KGHDR, SFDVKD. The CDR3 sequence: CATSGKDRDYGYTF.

This chain uses TRBV12-3 or TRBV12-4 with TRBJ2-7; TCRdb picks TRBD1, but there is no DNA to check that call. The CDR3 extends over 16 amino acids. This CDR3 is CASSLLFTTGVKEQYF.